These 20 T cell receptor beta chains were all obtained from the same sample, sequenced in a study of OX40 agonist ivuxolimab in advanced cancers. Here immunoSEQ multiplex PCR was the method, and the copy in TCRdb shows in-frame clones only, minus some. This sample has about 65,000 clones, with approximately 89% found just once. Sequencing was performed on CD4+ or CD8+ T cells sorted from blood, taken in a trial of the OX40 agonist ivuxolimab. The receptors come from an adult with an advanced solid tumor such as melanoma, head and neck, liver or kidney cancer.

The rearrangement uses TRBV11-2 and TRBJ1-1; 10 nucleotides line up with TRBD1. CDR3 length equals 14 residues. Germline V gene lookup returns CDR1 SGHAT and CDR2 FQNNGV. V shed 1 base, J shed 13 bases, and the junction held 9 bases outside the gene matches. The CDR3 sequence: CASSLVGQGLGFFF. DNA for the CDR3: TGTGCCAGCAGCTTAGTGGGACAGGGGCTTGGTTTTTTCTTT.

The gene calls are TRBV6-5 and TRBJ1-1; D is uncertain. Germline V gives CDR1 MNHEY, CDR2 SVGAGI. Trimming took 6 bases from V and 7 from J, leaving 12 bases between them. The CDR3 runs to 12 residues. DNA for the CDR3: TGTGCCAGCAGAACAAGGATCGGTGAAGCTTTCTTT. Translation gives CASRTRIGEAFF.

J is TRBJ2-7 and V is TRBV6-5; 8 bases align to TRBD1. The V gene end was trimmed by 6 bases and the J gene end by 3 bases; junction bases not matched to a gene: 4. The germline V gene encodes CDR1 MNHEY and CDR2 SVGAGI. The CDR3 has 13 amino acids. CDR3 bases: TGTGCCAGCAGGAGAACAGGGGGCTACGAGCAGTACTTC. Its protein is CASRRTGGYEQYF.

This CDR3 reads CASTISRVEDTQYF. The CDR3 region has the DNA TGCGCCAGTACCATATCAAGGGTTGAAGATACGCAGTATTTT. V usage is TRBV5-1 and J usage is TRBJ2-3; D is uncertain. This CDR3 has 14 amino acids. Germline values: CDR1 SGHRS, CDR2 YFSETQ. The V gene lost 8 bases and the J gene lost 5 bases, with 18 bases spanning the gap. The whole variable domain, filled in from reference TRBV5-1 and TRBJ2-3, reads KAGVTQTPRYLIKTRGQQVTLSCSPISGHRSVSWYQQTPGQGLQFLFEYFSETQRNKGNFPGRFSGRQFSNSRSEMNVSTLELGDSALYLCASTISRVEDTQYFGPGTRLTVL.

Points on this clone: Different DNA sequences within this sample yield the same CDR3. The chain couples TRBV5-1 to TRBJ2-5, with 10 bases fitting TRBD1. V trimming: 0 bases; J trimming: 5 bases; junction bases outside the gene matches: 7. From germline, CDR1 is SGHRS and CDR2 YFSETQ. CDR3 length equals 16 residues. Here the CDR3 reads CASSLDGGQGFETQYF. For the CDR3, the DNA is TGCGCCAGCAGCTTGGATGGGGGACAGGGGTTTGAGACCCAGTACTTC.

The gene calls are TRBV5-4 and TRBJ1-5; the D gene is possibly TRBD1 (5 bases). The CDR3 is made up of 13 amino acids. Germline CDR1 and CDR2: SGHNT and YYREEE (reference sequence). Between the trimmed V and J ends, which lost 8 bases and 5 bases, there was a span of 14 bases. CDR3 sequence reads: CARGVGTDQPQHF. The CDR3 coding sequence is TGTGCCAGGGGGGTAGGGACGGATCAGCCCCAGCATTTT.

The sample holds one count of this clone. This rearrangement joins TRBV5-1 to TRBJ1-1, with D hard to call. This CDR3 is built from 15 residues. The germline gives CDR1 SGHRS, CDR2 YFSETQ. V shed 0 bases and J shed 3 bases, with 12 bases lying between them. CDR3 loop: CASSLGEFWYTEAFF. The CDR3 bases are TGCGCCAGCAGCTTGGGGGAATTCTGGTACACTGAAGCTTTCTTT.

The V call is TRBV29-1, the J call TRBJ2-1, with 16 bases matching TRBD2. The V gene end was trimmed by 8 bases and the J gene end by 10 bases; junction bases not matched to a gene: 8. The V gene's germline CDR1 is SQVTM and CDR2 ANQGSEA. The CDR3 is 14 residues long. Here the CDR3 reads CSTPGLAGGLEQFF. CDR3 DNA sequence: TGCAGCACCCCGGGACTAGCGGGGGGGCTGGAGCAGTTCTTC.

This sequence joins TRBV7-9 and TRBJ1-2; TRBD1 agrees at 8 bases. Germline CDR1 and CDR2: SEHNR and FQNEAQ (reference sequence). J gave up 2 bases and V 2 bases, and 7 bases lay outside the gene matches. This CDR3 has 16 amino acids. The CDR3 region is CASSLTSGTGNYGYTF. CDR3 bases: TGTGCCAGCAGCTTAACGTCCGGGACAGGCAACTATGGCTACACCTTC.

This rearrangement joins TRBV19 to TRBJ2-1, with 10 positions matching TRBD1. Germline CDR1 LNHDA, CDR2 SQIVND (reference sequence). The V and J ends lost 1 base and 4 bases, in that order; junction bases with no gene match: 28. This CDR3 comprises 24 residues. In nucleotides, the CDR3 is TGTGCCAGTAGTATAGGCCCCGGTGGGATGACAGGGGGCGCCTTTAGTCCCAGATACAATGAGCAGTTCTTC. It translates to CASSIGPGGMTGGAFSPRYNEQFF.

The chain carries TRBV6-5 and TRBJ1-1; perhaps TRBD1 as D (5 bases). Trimming removed 0 bases at V and 6 bases at J, with 14 bases between. Germline CDR1 is MNHEY and CDR2 is SVGAGI. The CDR3 sequence is 15 residues long. DNA of the CDR3: TGTGCCAGCAGTTACTCGAGGGGCCACTTGGCTGAAGCTTTCTTT. Its translation is CASSYSRGHLAEAFF.

V gene TRBV7-2 combines with J gene TRBJ2-5; D is undetermined. The V gene's germline CDR1 is SGHTA and CDR2 FQGNSA. V shed 1 base and J shed 0 bases, with 6 bases lying between them. CDR3 size: 14 residues. Written as DNA, the CDR3 is TGTGCCAGCAGCTTAGTCATGGACCAAGAGACCCAGTACTTC. Residues: CASSLVMDQETQYF.

This sequence joins TRBV25-1 and TRBJ2-7, with 7 nucleotides matching TRBD1. The CDR3 length is 14 residues. J lost 5 bases, V lost 5 bases, and 9 bases had no gene match. The germline V gene encodes CDR1 MGHDK and CDR2 SYGVNS. CDR3 sequence (DNA): TGTGCCAGCAGTAAGACAGGGACGCGAAACGAGCAGTACTTC. Amino acids: CASSKTGTRNEQYF.

The chain joins TRBV5-4 to TRBJ1-1, with TRBD1 as a possible D gene (6 bases). V lost 4 bases, J lost 10 bases, and 23 bases lay in between. CDR1 is SGHNT and CDR2 is YYREEE in the germline V gene (reference sequence). The CDR3 sequence is 15 residues long. The CDR3 protein is CASSLNRQALGGAFF. CDR3 bases: TGTGCCAGCAGCCTGAACCGACAGGCCTTGGGAGGAGCTTTCTTT.

This chain uses TRBV19 with TRBJ2-3, with D possibly called TRBD1 or TRBD2 (5 bases each). CDR3 length: 13 amino acids. The V and J ends lost 5 bases and 4 bases respectively, with 10 bases between them. The germline gives CDR1 LNHDA, CDR2 SQIVND (reference sequence). CDR3 amino acids: CASSRDGSDTQYF. In DNA, the CDR3 is TGTGCCAGTAGTCGGGACGGATCAGATACGCAGTATTTT.

The chain couples TRBV2 to TRBJ2-3, with 7 bases matching TRBD1. V shed 5 bases, J shed 2 bases, and the junction held 7 bases outside the gene matches. CDR3 size: 15 residues. Germline lookup yields CDR1 SNHLY and CDR2 FYNNEI. The chain's CDR3 is CASSPGTGDTDTQYF. The CDR3 DNA is TGTGCCAGCAGTCCTGGCACAGGGGACACAGATACGCAGTATTTT.

The chain employs TRBV6-5 and TRBJ2-2; D uncertain. This CDR3 comprises 13 residues. CDR1 and CDR2 (germline): MNHEY, SVGAGI. Trimming removed 6 bases at V and 3 bases at J, with 8 bases between. CDR3 region: CASRLLDTGELFF. CDR3 nucleotides: TGTGCCAGCAGGCTTCTAGACACCGGGGAGCTGTTTTTT.

The rearrangement joins TRBV2 to TRBJ2-5; 9 nucleotides line up with TRBD1. Germline assignment: CDR1 SNHLY and CDR2 FYNNEI. The V segment lost 5 bases and the J segment 2 bases; nucleotides outside the gene matches: 3. This CDR3 region has 14 residues. The CDR3 is CASSTGQGQETQYF. As DNA, the CDR3 is TGTGCCAGCAGTACGGGACAGGGTCAAGAGACCCAGTACTTC.

The chain is built from TRBV10-3 and TRBJ1-2; D not certain. Germline CDR1 and CDR2: ENHRY and SYGVKD. This CDR3 region has 14 residues. Between the trimmed V and J ends, which lost 5 bases and 5 bases, there was a span of 15 bases. The DNA of the CDR3 is TGTGCCATCAGTCCTAAGCTCGATAATTATGGCTACACCTTC. Protein product: CAISPKLDNYGYTF.

The chain couples TRBV5-5 to TRBJ1-2, with 10 positions matching TRBD1. This CDR3 has 15 amino acids. The germline V gene has CDR1 SGHKS and CDR2 YYEKEE (reference sequence). Trimming cost V 0 bases and J 8 bases; bases outside gene matches: 7. CDR3 residues: CASSLGPGQGNGYTF. The CDR3, as DNA: TGTGCCAGCAGCTTGGGGCCGGGACAGGGGAACGGCTACACCTTC.